This T cell receptor (beta chain) was found in a study of tumor and adjacent non-tumor tissue in lung cancer. On the study more broadly: Patients comprised over 9 adenocarcinoma, a couple of squamous cell carcinoma and 1 small cell lung cancer. The study's findings and limits: Top 100 clones took a larger repertoire share in normal lung. TCR diversity was significantly greater in tumor than normal lung tissue.

The template was RNA from unsorted bulk tissue. About this clonotype itself: No antigen is known for it.

A modified ARM-PCR protocol with three rounds of nested PCR amplified TCRbeta. TCRdb itself ran the multiplex PCR reads through MiXCR, one entry per CDR3 protein. The sample contains 81,000 or so distinct CDR3 sequences, roughly 80% of which appear only once. The germline gives CDR1 SGHAT, CDR2 FQNNGV. This CDR3 comprises 15 residues. The V end was cut by 3 bases, the J end by 5 bases, with 14 bases between. Sequencing used lung tumor tissue. The V and J genes are TRBV11-2 and TRBJ2-1; D is unclear. This clonotype was obtained from a woman aged 50 to 60 with non-small cell lung cancer. The CDR3 loop is CASSFIGRGDNEQFF. In DNA form, the CDR3 reads TGTGCCAGCAGCTTTATAGGAAGAGGAGACAATGAGCAGTTCTTC.